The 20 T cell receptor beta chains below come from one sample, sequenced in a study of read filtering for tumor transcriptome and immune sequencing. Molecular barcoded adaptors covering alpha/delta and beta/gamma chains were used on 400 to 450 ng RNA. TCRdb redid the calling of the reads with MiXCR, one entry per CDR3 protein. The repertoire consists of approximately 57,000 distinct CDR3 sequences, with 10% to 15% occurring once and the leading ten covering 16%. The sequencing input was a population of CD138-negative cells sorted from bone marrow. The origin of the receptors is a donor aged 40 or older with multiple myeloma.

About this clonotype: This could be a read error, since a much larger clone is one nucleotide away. CDR3 sequence (DNA): TGTGCCAGCAGCTCCATCGCCGGGACGGAGGCCCAGTACTTC. It yields the protein CASSSIAGTEAQYF. This rearrangement joins TRBV13 to TRBJ2-5; D tentatively fits TRBD1 or TRBD2 (5 bases each). The CDR3 consists of 14 residues. The germline V and J ends were trimmed by 4 bases and 9 bases, with 18 bases remaining between them. The germline V gene encodes CDR1 PRHDT and CDR2 FYEKMQ (reference sequence).

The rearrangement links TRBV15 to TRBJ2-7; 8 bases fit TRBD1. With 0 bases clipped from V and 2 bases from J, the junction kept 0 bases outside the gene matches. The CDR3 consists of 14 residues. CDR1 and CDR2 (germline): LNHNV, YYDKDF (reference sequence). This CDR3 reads CATSREQGAYEQYF. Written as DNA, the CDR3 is TGTGCCACCAGCAGAGAACAGGGGGCCTACGAGCAGTACTTC. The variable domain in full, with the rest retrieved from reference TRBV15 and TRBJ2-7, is DAMVIQNPRYQVTQFGKPVTLSCSQTLNHNVMYWYQQKSSQAPKLLFHYYDKDFNNEADTPDNFQSRRPNTSFCFLDIRSPGLGDTAMYLCATSREQGAYEQYFGPGTRLTVT.

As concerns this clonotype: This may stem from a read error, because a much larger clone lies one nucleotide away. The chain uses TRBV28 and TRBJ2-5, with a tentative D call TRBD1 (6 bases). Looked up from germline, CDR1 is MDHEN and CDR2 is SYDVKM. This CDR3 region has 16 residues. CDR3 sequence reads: CASGFPPRTVQETQYF. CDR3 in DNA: TGTGCCAGCGGTTTCCCGCCGCGGACAGTCCAAGAGACCCAGTACTTC.

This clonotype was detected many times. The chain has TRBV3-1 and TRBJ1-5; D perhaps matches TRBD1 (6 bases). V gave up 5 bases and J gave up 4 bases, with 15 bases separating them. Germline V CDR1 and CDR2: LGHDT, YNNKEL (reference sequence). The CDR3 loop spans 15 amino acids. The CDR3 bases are TGTGCCAGCAGCTGGAGGGGGGACGGTAATCAGCCCCAGCATTTT. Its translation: CASSWRGDGNQPQHF. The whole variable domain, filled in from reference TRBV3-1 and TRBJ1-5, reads DTAVSQTPKYLVTQMGNDKSIKCEQNLGHDTMYWYKQDSKKFLKIMFSYNNKELIINETVPNRFSPKSPDKAHLNLHINSLELGDSAVYFCASSWRGDGNQPQHFGDGTRLSIL.

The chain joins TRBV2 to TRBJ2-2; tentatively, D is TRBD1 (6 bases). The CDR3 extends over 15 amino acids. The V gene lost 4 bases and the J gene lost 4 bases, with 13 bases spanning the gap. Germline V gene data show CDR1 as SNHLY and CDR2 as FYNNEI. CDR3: CASSADSRGTGELFF. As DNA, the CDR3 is TGTGCCAGCAGTGCGGACAGCCGGGGCACCGGGGAGCTGTTTTTT.

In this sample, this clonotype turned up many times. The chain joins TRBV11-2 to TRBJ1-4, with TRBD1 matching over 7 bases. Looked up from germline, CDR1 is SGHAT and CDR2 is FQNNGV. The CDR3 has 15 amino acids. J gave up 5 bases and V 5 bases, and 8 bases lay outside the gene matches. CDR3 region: CASSTRDSLNEKLFF. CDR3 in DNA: TGTGCCAGCAGCACCCGGGACAGCCTAAATGAAAAACTGTTTTTT. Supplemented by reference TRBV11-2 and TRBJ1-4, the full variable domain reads EAGVAQSPRYKIIEKRQSVAFWCNPISGHATLYWYQQILGQGPKLLIQFQNNGVVDDSQLPKDRFSAERLKGVDSTLKIQPAKLEDSAVYLCASSTRDSLNEKLFFGSGTQLSVL.

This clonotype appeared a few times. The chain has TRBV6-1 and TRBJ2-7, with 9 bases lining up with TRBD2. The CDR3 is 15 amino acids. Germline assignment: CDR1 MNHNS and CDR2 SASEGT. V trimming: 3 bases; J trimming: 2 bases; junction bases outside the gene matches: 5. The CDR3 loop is CASSDSRGGTYEQYF. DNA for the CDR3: TGTGCCAGCAGTGACTCGCGGGGGGGCACCTACGAGCAGTACTTC.

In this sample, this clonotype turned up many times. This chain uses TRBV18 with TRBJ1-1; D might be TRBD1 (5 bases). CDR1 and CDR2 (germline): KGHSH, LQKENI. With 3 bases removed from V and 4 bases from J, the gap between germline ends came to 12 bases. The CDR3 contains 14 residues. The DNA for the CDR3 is TGTGCCAGCTCACCTCAAGGGGCAGGCACTGAAGCTTTCTTT. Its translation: CASSPQGAGTEAFF.

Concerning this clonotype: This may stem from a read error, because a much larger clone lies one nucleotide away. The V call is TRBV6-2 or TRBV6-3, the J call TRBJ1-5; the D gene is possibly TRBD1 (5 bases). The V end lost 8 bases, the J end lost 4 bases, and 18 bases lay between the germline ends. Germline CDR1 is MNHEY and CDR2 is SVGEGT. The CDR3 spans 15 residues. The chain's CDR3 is CASGPPRERNQPQHF. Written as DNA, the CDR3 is TGTGCCAGCGGCCCGCCCAGGGAACGGAATCAGCCCCAGCATTTT.

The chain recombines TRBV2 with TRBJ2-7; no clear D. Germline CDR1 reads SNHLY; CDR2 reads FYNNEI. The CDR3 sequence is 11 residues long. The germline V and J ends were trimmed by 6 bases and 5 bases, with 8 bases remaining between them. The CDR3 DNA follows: TGTGCCAGCAGCGGCCTAGACGAGCAGTACTTC. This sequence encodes CASSGLDEQYF. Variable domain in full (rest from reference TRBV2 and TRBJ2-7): EPEVTQTPSHQVTQMGQEVILRCVPISNHLYFYWYRQILGQKVEFLVSFYNNEISEKSEIFDDQFSVERPDGSNFTLKIRSTKLEDSAMYFCASSGLDEQYFGPGTRLTVT.

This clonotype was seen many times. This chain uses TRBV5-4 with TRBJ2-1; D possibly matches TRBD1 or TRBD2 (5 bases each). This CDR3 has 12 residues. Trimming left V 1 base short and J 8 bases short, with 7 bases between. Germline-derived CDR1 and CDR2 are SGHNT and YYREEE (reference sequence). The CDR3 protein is CASSLQGDEQFF. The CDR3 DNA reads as TGTGCCAGCAGCTTGCAGGGAGATGAGCAGTTCTTC. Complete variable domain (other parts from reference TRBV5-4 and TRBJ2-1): ETGVTQSPTHLIKTRGQQVTLRCSSQSGHNTVSWYQQALGQGPQFIFQYYREEENGRGNFPPRFSGLQFPNYSSELNVNALELDDSALYLCASSLQGDEQFFGPGTRLTVL.

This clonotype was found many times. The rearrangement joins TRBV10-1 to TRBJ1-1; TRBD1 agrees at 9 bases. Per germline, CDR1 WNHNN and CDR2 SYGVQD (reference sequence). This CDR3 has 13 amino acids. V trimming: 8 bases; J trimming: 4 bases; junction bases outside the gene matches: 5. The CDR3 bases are TGCGCCAGCCGGGACAGGGAGGGCACTGAAGCTTTCTTT. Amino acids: CASRDREGTEAFF.

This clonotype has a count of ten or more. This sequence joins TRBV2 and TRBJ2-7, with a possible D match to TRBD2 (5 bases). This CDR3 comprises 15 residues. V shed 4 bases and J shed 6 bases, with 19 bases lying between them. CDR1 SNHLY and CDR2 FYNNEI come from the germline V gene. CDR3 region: CASSASPGTVSEQYF. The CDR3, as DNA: TGTGCCAGCAGTGCGTCACCGGGAACTGTCTCCGAGCAGTACTTC.

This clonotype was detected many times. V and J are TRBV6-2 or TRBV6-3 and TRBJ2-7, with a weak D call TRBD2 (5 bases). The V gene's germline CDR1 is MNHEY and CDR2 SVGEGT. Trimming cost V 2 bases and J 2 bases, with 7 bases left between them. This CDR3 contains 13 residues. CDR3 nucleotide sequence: TGTGCCAGCAGTTACGGGAGAACCTACGAGCAGTACTTC. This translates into CASSYGRTYEQYF.

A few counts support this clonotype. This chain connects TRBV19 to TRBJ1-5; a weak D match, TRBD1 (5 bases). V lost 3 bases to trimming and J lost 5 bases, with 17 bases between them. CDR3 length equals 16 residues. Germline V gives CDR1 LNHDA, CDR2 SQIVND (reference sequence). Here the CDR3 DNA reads TGTGCCAGTAGTATCATAGGACCCCCGGGGGATCAGCCCCAGCATTTT. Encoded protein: CASSIIGPPGDQPQHF.

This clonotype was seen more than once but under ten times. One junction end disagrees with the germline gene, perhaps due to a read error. The CDR3 here is CAGSLPQPSYEQYF. The CDR3 DNA reads TGCGCCGGCAGCTTGCCACAGCCGTCCTACGAGCAGTACTTC. The J gene is TRBJ2-7, the V gene TRBV5-1; D not certain. In germline, CDR1 is SGHRS, CDR2 YFSETQ. CDR3 length: 14 residues.

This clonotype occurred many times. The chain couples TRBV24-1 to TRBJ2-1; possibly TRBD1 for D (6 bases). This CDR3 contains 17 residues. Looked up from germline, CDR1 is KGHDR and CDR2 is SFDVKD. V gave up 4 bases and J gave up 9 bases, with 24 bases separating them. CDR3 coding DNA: TGTGCCACCAGTGACCCCCCCCAGGGGTGGAACACAATTGAGCAGTTCTTC. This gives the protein CATSDPPQGWNTIEQFF.

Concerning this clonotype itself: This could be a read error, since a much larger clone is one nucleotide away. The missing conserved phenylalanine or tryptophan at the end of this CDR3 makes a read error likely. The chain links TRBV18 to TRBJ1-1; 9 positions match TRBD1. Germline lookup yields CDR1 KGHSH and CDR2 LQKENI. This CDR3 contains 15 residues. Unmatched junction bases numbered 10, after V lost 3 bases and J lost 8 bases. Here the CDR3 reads CASSPQATGGKEAFL. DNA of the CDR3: TGTGCCAGCTCACCGCAGGCTACAGGGGGCAAGGAAGCTTTCCTT.

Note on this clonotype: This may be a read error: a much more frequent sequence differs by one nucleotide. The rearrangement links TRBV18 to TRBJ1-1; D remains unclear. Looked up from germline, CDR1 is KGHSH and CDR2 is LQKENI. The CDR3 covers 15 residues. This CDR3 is CVSSLTGFGLTEAFF. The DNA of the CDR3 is TGTGTCAGCTCACTCACGGGGTTCGGCCTTACCGAAGCTTTCTTT.

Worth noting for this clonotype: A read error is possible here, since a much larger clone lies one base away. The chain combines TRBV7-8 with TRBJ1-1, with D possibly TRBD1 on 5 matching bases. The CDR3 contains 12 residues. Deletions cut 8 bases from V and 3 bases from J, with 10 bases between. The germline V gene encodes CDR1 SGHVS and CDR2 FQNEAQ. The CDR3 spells CASGGGDTEAFF. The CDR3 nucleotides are TGTGCCAGCGGCGGGGGGGACACTGAAGCTTTCTTT.